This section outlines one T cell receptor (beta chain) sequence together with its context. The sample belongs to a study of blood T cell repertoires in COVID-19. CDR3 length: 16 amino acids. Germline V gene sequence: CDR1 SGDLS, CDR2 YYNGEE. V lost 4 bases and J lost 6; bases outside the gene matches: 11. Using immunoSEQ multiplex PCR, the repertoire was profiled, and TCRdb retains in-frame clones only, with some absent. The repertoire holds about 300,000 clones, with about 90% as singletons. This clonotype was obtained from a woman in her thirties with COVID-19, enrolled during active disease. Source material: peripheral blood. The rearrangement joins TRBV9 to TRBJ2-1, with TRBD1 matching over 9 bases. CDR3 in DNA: TGTGCCAGCAGCCCAAGAGCGGGGACAGGGTCCAATGAGCAGTTCTTC. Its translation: CASSPRAGTGSNEQFF.